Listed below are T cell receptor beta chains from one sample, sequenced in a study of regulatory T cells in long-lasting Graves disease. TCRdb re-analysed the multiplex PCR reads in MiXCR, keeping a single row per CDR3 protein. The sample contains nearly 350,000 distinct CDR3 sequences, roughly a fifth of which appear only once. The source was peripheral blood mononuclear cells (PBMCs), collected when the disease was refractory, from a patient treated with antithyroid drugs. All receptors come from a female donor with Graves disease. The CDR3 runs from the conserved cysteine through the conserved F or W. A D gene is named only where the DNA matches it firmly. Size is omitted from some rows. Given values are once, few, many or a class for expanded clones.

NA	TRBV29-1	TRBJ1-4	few	TGCAGCGTTGGGAAAAGGGGAACTAATGAAAAACTGTTTTTT	CSVGKRGTNEKLFF
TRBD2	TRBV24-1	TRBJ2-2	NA	TGTGCCACCAGTGATTTGCGGACTAGCGGGAGCAGAGGCACCGGGGAGCTGTTTTTT	CATSDLRTSGSRGTGELFF
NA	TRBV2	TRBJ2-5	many	TGTGCCAGCAGCCTACGAGGAATCGTTGAGACCCAGTACTTC	CASSLRGIVETQYF
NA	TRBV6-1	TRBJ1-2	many	TGTGCCAGCAGAACTGGGGTTGCCTATGGCTACACCTTC	CASRTGVAYGYTF
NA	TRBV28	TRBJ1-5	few	TGTGCCAGCAGTTTAAGGCTGGGGCTTCGACAGGTGCAGCTTCCGAATCAGCCCCAGCATTTT	CASSLRLGLRQVQLPNQPQHF
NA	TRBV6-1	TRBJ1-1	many	TGTGCCAGCGAAACCACGAGGAACGCTGAAGCTTTCTTT	CASETTRNAEAFF
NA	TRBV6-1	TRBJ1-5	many	TGTGCCAGCAGCGCTCAGTGGAGCAATCAGCCCCAGCATTTT	CASSAQWSNQPQHF
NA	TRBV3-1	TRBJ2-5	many	TGTGCCAGCAGCCAAGCATACGGCAGGGGTCAAGAGACCCAGTACTTC	CASSQAYGRGQETQYF
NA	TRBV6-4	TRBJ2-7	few	TGTGCCACCAGGGGGACTCAGCCCTCCTACGAGCAGTACTTC	CATRGTQPSYEQYF
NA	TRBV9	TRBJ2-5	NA	TGTGCCAGCAGCGTTATCGGCGGACCCCAGGAGACCCAGTACTTC	CASSVIGGPQETQYF
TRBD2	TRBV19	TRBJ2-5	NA	TGTGCCAGTAGTATCCCACTAGCGGGAGAAGAGACCCAGTACTTC	CASSIPLAGEETQYF
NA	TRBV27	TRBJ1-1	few	TGTGCCAGCAGCCCCCGGACTACCCACACTGAAGCTTTCTTT	CASSPRTTHTEAFF
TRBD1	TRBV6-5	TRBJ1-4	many	TGTGCCAGCAGTTACTCGGCAGGGGGGATCAATGAAAAACTGTTTTTT	CASSYSAGGINEKLFF
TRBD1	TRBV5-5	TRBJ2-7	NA	TGTGCCAGCAGCGGGACAGGGGCTAATTCCTACGAGCAGTACTTC	CASSGTGANSYEQYF
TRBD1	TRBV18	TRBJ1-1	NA	TGTGCCAGCTCACCAAATACAGGGGGCACTGAAGCTTTCTTT	CASSPNTGGTEAFF